The 8 T cell receptor beta chains below all came from one sample that was sequenced in a study of Ad26.COV2.S vaccination and SARS-CoV-2 variants. Profiled with immunoSEQ multiplex PCR; TCRdb holds only in-frame clones, not every one. The sample records 430,000 or so clones, more than 80% being singletons. The treatment: around 19 received Ad26.COV2.S at low or high dose, single or two shots; about 5 received placebo; per-sample allocation not given. Sampling was done on day 63 after the first vaccine or placebo injection. Sequencing used peripheral blood, obtained in a trial of Ad26.COV2.S vaccine versus placebo. The receptors shown here come from a person aged 18-60 years who received the Ad26.COV2.S COVID-19 vaccine or a placebo.

V and J are TRBV7-9 and TRBJ1-4, with D unclear. Germline-derived CDR1 and CDR2 are SEHNR and FQNEAQ (reference sequence). This CDR3 region has 16 residues. V lost 1 base, J lost 0 bases, and 9 bases lay in between. Here the CDR3 reads CASSLEPHSTNEKLFF. The CDR3 DNA reads as TGTGCCAGCAGCTTAGAGCCACACTCAACTAATGAAAAACTGTTTTTT.

A word on this clone: One end of the junction fails to match germline, which may point to a read error. V is TRBV20-1 and J is TRBJ2-3; maybe TRBD2 (6 bases). Germline V gives CDR1 DFQATT, CDR2 SNEGSKA (reference sequence). This CDR3 has 11 residues. In nucleotides, the CDR3 is TGCAGTGGTAGAGCGGGAGATACGCAGTATTTT. Residues: CSGRAGDTQYF.

V is TRBV5-4 and J is TRBJ2-5; TRBD1 matches 10 bases. J gave up 5 bases and V 3 bases, and 7 bases lay outside the gene matches. This CDR3 has 15 residues. CDR1 is SGHNT, CDR2 YYREEE, per germline (reference sequence). The CDR3 sequence is CASSWGQGLRETQYF. The CDR3 DNA reads TGTGCCAGCAGCTGGGGACAGGGGCTCAGGGAGACCCAGTACTTC.

The rearrangement uses TRBV6-2 or TRBV6-3 and TRBJ2-7; D remains ambiguous. CDR1 is MNHEY, CDR2 SVGEGT, per germline. V shed 0 bases and J shed 5 bases, with 8 bases lying between them. The CDR3 has 13 amino acids. The CDR3 bases are TGTGCCAGCAGTTACTCCTCCCCACACGAGCAGTACTTC. It encodes CASSYSSPHEQYF.

This clone was observed a few times. J is TRBJ2-7 and V is TRBV3-1 (or the pseudogene TRBV3-2), with 11 bases matching TRBD2. In germline, CDR1 is LGHDT, CDR2 YNNKEL (reference sequence). After removal of 5 bases from V and 5 bases from J, the junction contained 5 bases not matched to a gene. The CDR3 extends over 14 amino acids. In DNA form, the CDR3 reads TGTGCCAGCAGCTCACCGGGACTAGCGGACGAGCAGTACTTC. Translation gives CASSSPGLADEQYF.

The chain has TRBV18 and TRBJ2-2; the match to TRBD2 covers 8 bases. This CDR3 contains 16 residues. J was trimmed by 4 bases and V by 4 bases; bases with no gene match: 8. The germline CDR1 and CDR2 sequences are KGHSH and LQKENI. CDR3 sequence reads: CASSLPPGGPTGELFF. The DNA of the CDR3 is TGTGCCAGCTCACTTCCCCCGGGAGGGCCCACCGGGGAGCTGTTTTTT.

This chain connects TRBV27 to TRBJ2-5; tentative D call: TRBD2 (5 bases). V lost 4 bases, J lost 0 bases, and 12 bases lay in between. CDR3 length equals 15 residues. From germline, CDR1 is MNHEY and CDR2 SMNVEV (reference sequence). CDR3: CASSSQRMYQETQYF. In nucleotides, the CDR3 is TGTGCCAGCAGTTCCCAGCGGATGTACCAAGAGACCCAGTACTTC.

This chain links TRBV6-1 with TRBJ2-7; 8 nucleotides line up with TRBD2. V dropped 2 bases and J dropped 7; count of bases not matched to a gene: 7. The CDR3 is 14 amino acids. Germline V gene sequence: CDR1 MNHNS, CDR2 SASEGT. In DNA form, the CDR3 reads TGTGCCAGCAGTGAAACTAGCGGATGGCGGGAGCAGTACTTC. It yields the protein CASSETSGWREQYF.